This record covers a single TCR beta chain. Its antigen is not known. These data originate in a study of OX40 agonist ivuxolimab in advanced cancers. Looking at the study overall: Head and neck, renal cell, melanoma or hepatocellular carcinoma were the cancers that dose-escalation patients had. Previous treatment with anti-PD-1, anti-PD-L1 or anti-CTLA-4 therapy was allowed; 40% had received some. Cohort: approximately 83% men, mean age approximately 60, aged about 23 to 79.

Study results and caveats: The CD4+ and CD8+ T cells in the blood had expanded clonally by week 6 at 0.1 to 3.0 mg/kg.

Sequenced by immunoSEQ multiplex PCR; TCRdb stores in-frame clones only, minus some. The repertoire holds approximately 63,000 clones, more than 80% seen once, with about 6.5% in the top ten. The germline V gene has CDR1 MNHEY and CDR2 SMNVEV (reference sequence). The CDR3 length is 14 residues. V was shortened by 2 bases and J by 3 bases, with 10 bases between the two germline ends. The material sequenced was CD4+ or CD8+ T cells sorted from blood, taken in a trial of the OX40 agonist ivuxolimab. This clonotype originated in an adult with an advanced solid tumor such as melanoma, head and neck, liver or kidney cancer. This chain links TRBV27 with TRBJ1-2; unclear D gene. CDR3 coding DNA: TGTGCCAGCAGTTTAACTGTCGGGGACTATGGCTACACCTTC. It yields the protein CASSLTVGDYGYTF.